This TCR beta chain stems from a study of blood T cell repertoires in COVID-19 (dated by TCRdb to between 2020 and 2021). Broadly, across the study: Recovered participants in ImmuneRACE Cohort 3 were defined by two consecutive negative NP/OP PCR tests, clearance by a healthcare professional, or resolution of symptoms. Collaborator samples came from the United States, Italy and Spain and covered acute and convalescent phases of COVID-19. The material from the prospective study consisted of cDNA or gDNA derived from T cells, B-cell-depleted T cells, or PBMCs. Deeply sampled blood TCRbeta repertoires from subjects exposed to, actively infected with, or recovered from COVID-19 were included in the dataset. A freely available public database, intended as a resource for researchers studying the immune response to SARS-CoV-2, is where the repertoires were released. Samples were obtained from the ongoing ImmuneRACE study (first 160 participants) and from approximately 1,200 subjects provided by 6 global collaborators. Nearly every sample came with metadata listing a de-identified subject ID, COVID-19 status, age in years and sex. Where available, HLA class I and class II types were obtained from metadata supplied by the sample provider rather than from assay-based typing. The paper's findings and limits, for the study overall: How much clinical and demographic metadata was included differed by source and by participant, and the metadata was provided uncurated.

Enrolling through a virtual design, the prospective study's participants ranged in age from about 18 to 100 years and lived across 24 United States geographic areas. In the prospective study, cohorts were assigned on the basis of participant-reported clinical history obtained from a screening survey and a study questionnaire. Each participant in the prospective study had whole blood, serum and a nasopharyngeal or oropharyngeal swab collected by mobile phlebotomists. Over a roughly 2-month period, participants in the prospective study had the option of providing additional blood draws and questionnaires. Before DNA extraction, blood samples from the prospective study were shipped at room temperature or frozen. From the cysteine up to the phenylalanine, the CDR3 has a length of 17 residues. Just the 51-base CDR3 DNA is kept, in frame starting at base 1. The V end loses 5 bases and the J end loses 4 bases, and a stretch of 20 bases separates them. CDR1 SGHTA and CDR2 FQGNSA are derived from the germline V gene.

This clone was observed a handful of times. Its antigen is still unknown. Base qualities are not provided; no much larger clone lies one nucleotide away. TCRbeta CDR3 regions were amplified from genomic DNA using the immunoSEQ Assay, a bias-controlled multiplex PCR. The original pipeline was this. Nucleated cell counts per sample were estimated from amplification of reference gene primers within the assay. To quantify the absolute abundance of each unique TCRbeta CDR3 rearrangement, sequence reads were collapsed and filtered. For each sample, productive Simpson clonality was calculated as the square root of Simpson's diversity index across productive rearrangements. What TCRdb holds here is the immuneACCESS table cut down to in-frame rearrangements. Part of the clones is not present; checked against another copy, under half of the missing clones reflect an unresolved V gene, and the others are unexplained. V and J calls and clone size are those listed in that table; D and trimming were worked out from the DNA. This sample holds about 230,000 clones; approximately 87% were observed only once. The ten largest clones represent roughly 3.3% of the sample.

This receptor chain uses TRBV7-2 and TRBJ2-2; matching of 6 bases hints at TRBD1 as the D gene. The TCR originated in a woman aged 45-60 years in a cohort exposed to, infected with or recovered from COVID-19 (not recorded which). The sample taken for sequencing was PBMCs or T cells enriched from blood (not recorded which). The nucleotide sequence reads TGTGCCAGCAGCCCTTTAAATGTGGGGGCCTCCACCGGGGAGCTGTTTTTT. This sequence encodes CASSPLNVGASTGELFF.